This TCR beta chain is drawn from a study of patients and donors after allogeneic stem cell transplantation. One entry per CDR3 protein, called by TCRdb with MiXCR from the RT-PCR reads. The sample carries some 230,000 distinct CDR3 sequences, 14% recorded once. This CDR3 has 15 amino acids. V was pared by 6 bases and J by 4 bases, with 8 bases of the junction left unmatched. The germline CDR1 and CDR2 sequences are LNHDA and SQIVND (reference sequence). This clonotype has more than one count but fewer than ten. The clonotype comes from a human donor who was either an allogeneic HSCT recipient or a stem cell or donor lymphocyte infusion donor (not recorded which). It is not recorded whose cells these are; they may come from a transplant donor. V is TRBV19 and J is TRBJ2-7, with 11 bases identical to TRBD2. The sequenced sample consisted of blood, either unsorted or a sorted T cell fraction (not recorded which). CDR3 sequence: CASSSPGTSGYEQYF. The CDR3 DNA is TGTGCCAGTAGCTCGCCCGGGACTAGCGGTTACGAGCAGTACTTC.